The text below deals with one T cell receptor beta chain. Its antigen is unknown. The table came from immunoSEQ multiplex PCR; TCRdb's copy has only in-frame clones and leaves some out. Among about 82,000 clones listed, 70% to 90% were seen once. Trimming stripped 0 bases from V and 12 bases from J, with 20 bases between. The CDR3 is 15 amino acids. Germline-derived CDR1 and CDR2 are LGHNA and YSLEER. No infections or other immune events were documented during collection. This entry belongs to a study of identifying expanded T cells in peripheral blood. Study-level points and caveats: Variance in clone template counts between two-week samples significantly increased with total template count across all healthy donors. Over about two and four weeks, about 15 and 19 clones changed, versus approximately 1.2 between replicates.

Sequencing was carried out using blood. The sequence derives from a person aged 18-69 years in good health. This chain links TRBV4-3 with TRBJ1-1, with D maybe TRBD1 (5 bases). The CDR3 region has the DNA TGCGCCAGCAGCCAAGATGGAGGGGAGCTGGTGAGAACTTTCTTT. Translating gives CASSQDGGELVRTFF.